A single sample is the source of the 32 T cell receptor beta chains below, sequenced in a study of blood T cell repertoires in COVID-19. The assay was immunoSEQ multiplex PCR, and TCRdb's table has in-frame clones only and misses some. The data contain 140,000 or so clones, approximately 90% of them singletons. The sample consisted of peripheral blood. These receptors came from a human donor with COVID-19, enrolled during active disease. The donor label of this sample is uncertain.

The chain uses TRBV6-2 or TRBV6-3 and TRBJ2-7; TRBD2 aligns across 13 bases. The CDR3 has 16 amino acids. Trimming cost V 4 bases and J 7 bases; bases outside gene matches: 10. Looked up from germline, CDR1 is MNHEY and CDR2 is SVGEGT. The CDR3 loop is CASSLLAGGMRREQYF. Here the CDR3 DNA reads TGTGCCAGCAGTTTACTAGCGGGGGGGATGCGTCGGGAGCAGTACTTC.

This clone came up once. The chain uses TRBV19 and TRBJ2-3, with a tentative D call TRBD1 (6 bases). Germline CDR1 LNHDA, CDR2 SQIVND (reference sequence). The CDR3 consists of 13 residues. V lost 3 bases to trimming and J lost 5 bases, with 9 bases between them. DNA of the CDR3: TGTGCCAGTAGTATCCAGGGGCAAGATACGCAGTATTTT. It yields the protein CASSIQGQDTQYF.

The CDR3 region is CASRPRQGTYEQYF. The CDR3 DNA reads TGTGCCAGCAGGCCGAGACAGGGTACGTACGAGCAGTACTTC. The rearrangement uses TRBV27 and TRBJ2-7; 7 bases align to TRBD1. V dropped 6 bases and J dropped 4; count of bases not matched to a gene: 9. The CDR3 sequence is 14 residues long. The germline V gene has CDR1 MNHEY and CDR2 SMNVEV (reference sequence).

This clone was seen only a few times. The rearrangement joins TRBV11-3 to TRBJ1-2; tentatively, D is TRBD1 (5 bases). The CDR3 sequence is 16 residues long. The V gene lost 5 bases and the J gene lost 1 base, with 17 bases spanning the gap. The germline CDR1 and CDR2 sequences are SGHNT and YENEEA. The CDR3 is CASSPEGRGGNYGYTF. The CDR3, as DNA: TGTGCCAGCAGCCCAGAGGGTCGGGGGGGTAACTATGGCTACACCTTC.

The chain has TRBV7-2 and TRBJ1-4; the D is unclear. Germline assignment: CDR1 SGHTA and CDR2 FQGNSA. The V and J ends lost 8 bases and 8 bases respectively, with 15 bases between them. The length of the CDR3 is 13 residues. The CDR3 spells CASGRGMTEKLFF. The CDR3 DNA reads TGTGCCAGCGGCCGAGGTATGACGGAAAAACTGTTTTTT.

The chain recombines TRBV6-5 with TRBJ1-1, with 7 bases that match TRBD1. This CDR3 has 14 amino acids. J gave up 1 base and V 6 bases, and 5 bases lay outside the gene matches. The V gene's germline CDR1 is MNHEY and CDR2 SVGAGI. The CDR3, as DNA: TGTGCCAGCAGGGCCGGGACAGCGAACACTGAAGCTTTCTTT. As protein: CASRAGTANTEAFF.

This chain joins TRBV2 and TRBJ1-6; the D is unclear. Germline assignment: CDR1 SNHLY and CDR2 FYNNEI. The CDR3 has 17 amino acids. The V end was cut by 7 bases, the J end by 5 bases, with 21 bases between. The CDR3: CASIETPQDGDNSPLHF. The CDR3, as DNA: TGTGCCAGCATTGAGACCCCTCAGGATGGCGATAATTCACCCCTCCACTTT.

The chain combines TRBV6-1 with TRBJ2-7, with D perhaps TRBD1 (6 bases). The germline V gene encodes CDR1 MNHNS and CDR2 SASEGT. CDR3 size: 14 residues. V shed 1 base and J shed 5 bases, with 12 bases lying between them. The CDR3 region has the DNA TGTGCCAGCAGTGAAGTGGGCAGGGGCCACGAGCAGTACTTC. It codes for CASSEVGRGHEQYF.

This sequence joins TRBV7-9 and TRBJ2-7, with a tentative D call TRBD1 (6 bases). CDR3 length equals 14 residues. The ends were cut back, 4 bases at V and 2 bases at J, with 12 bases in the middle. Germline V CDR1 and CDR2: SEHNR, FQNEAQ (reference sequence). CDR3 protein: CASSSGQSPYEQYF. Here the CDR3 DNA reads TGTGCCAGCAGCTCAGGACAGAGCCCCTACGAGCAGTACTTC.

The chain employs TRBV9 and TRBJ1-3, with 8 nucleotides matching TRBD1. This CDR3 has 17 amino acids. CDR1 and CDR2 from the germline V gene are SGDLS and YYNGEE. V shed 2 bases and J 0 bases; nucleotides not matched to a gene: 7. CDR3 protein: CASSVGQGRFSGNTIYF. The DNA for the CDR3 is TGTGCCAGCAGCGTCGGACAGGGACGATTCTCTGGAAACACCATATATTTT.

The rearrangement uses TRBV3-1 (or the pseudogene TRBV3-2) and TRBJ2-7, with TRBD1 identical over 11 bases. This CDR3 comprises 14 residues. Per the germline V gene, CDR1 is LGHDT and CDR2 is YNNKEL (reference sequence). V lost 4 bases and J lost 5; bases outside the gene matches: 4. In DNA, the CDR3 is TGTGCCAGCAGCCCCCGGACAGGGGGCAACGAGCAGTACTTC. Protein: CASSPRTGGNEQYF.

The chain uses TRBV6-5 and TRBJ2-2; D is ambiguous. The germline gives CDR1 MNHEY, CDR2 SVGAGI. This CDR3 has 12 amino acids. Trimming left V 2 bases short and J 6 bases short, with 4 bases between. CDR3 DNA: TGTGCCAGCAGTTACACATCCGGGGAGCTGTTTTTT. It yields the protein CASSYTSGELFF.

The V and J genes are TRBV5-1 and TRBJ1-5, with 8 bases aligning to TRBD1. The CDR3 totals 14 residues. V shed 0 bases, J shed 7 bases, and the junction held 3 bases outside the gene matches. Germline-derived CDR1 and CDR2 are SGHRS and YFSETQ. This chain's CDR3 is CASSLDGQGQPQHF. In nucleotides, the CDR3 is TGCGCCAGCAGCTTGGATGGACAGGGACAGCCCCAGCATTTT.

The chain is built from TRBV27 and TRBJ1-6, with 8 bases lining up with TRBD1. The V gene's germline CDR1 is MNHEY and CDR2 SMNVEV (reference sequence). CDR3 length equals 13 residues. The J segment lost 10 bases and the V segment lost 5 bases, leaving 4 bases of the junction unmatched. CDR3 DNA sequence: TGTGCCAGCAGTGCGGACAGGGAATCACCCCTCCACTTT. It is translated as CASSADRESPLHF.

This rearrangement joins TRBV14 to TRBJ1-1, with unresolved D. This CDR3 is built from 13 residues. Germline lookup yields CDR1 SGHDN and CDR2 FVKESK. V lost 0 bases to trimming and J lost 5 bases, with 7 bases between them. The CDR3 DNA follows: TGTGCCAGCAGCCAAGATCGGGGTACTGAAGCTTTCTTT. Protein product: CASSQDRGTEAFF.

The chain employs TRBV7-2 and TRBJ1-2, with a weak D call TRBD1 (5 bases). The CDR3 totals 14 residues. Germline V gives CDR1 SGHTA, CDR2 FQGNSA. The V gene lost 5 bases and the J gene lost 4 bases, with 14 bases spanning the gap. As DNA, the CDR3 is TGTGCCAGCAGCCCGGGGGGGTCCGGCTATGGCTACACCTTC. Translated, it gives CASSPGGSGYGYTF.

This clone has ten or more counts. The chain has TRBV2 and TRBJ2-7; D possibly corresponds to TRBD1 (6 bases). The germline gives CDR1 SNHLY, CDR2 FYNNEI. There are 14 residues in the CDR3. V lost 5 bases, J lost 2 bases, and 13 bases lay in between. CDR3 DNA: TGTGCCAGCAGTTTACAGGGCCCCCCCTACGAGCAGTACTTC. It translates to CASSLQGPPYEQYF.

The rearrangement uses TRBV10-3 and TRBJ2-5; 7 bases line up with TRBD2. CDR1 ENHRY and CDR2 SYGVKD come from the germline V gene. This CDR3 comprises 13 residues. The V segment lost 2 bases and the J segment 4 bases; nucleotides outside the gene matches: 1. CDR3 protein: CAISEGGGETQYF. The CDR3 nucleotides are TGTGCCATCAGTGAGGGGGGGGGAGAGACCCAGTACTTC.

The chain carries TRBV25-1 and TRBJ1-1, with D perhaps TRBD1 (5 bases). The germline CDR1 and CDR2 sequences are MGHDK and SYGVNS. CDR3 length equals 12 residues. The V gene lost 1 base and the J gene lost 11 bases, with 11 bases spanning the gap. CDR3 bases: TGTGCCAGCAGTGAATTAGGGGCCCTGGCTTTCTTT. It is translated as CASSELGALAFF.

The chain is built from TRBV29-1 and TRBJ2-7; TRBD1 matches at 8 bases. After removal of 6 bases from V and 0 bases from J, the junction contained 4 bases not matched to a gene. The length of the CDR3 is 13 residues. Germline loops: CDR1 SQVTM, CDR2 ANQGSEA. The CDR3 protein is CSVMTGDSYEQYF. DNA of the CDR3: TGCAGCGTCATGACAGGGGACTCCTACGAGCAGTACTTC.

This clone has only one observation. The CDR3 DNA reads TGTGCCAGCAGGACCGCAGGGGGTTGGACTGAAGCTTTCTTT. It specifies CASRTAGGWTEAFF. The chain links TRBV7-9 to TRBJ1-1; 7 bases are a match to TRBD1. The CDR3 runs to 14 residues. V trimming: 6 bases; J trimming: 5 bases; junction bases outside the gene matches: 9. From germline, CDR1 is SEHNR and CDR2 FQNEAQ (reference sequence). Based on the CDR3 plus reference TRBV7-9 and TRBJ1-1, the full variable domain is DTGVSQNPRHKITKRGQNVTFRCDPISEHNRLYWYRQTLGQGPEFLTYFQNEAQLEKSRLLSDRFSAERPKGSFSTLEIQRTEQGDSAMYLCASRTAGGWTEAFFGQGTRLTVV.

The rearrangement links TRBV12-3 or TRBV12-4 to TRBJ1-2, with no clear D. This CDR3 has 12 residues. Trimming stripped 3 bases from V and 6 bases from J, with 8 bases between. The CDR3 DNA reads TGTGCCAGCAGTTTCACAGACCATGGCTACACCTTC. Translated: CASSFTDHGYTF.

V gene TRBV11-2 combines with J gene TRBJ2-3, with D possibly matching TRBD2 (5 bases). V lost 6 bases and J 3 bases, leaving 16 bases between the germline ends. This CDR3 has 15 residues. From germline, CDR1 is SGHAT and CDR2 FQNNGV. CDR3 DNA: TGTGCCAGCAGGACAATACGGGGAGAAACAGATACGCAGTATTTT. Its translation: CASRTIRGETDTQYF. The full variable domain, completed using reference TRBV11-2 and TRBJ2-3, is EAGVAQSPRYKIIEKRQSVAFWCNPISGHATLYWYQQILGQGPKLLIQFQNNGVVDDSQLPKDRFSAERLKGVDSTLKIQPAKLEDSAVYLCASRTIRGETDTQYFGPGTRLTVL.

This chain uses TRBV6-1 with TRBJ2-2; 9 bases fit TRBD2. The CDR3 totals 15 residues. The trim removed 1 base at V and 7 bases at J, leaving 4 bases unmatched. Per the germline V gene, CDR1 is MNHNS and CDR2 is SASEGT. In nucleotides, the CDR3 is TGTGCCAGCAGTGAAGGCGGGGGGGGCAGCGGGGAGCTGTTTTTT. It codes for CASSEGGGGSGELFF.

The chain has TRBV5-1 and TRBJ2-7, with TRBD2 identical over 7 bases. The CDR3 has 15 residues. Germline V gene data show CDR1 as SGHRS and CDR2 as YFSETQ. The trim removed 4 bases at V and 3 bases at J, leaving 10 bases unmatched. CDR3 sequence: CASSQGLGDYYEQYF. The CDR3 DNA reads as TGCGCCAGCAGCCAGGGACTGGGGGACTACTACGAGCAGTACTTC.

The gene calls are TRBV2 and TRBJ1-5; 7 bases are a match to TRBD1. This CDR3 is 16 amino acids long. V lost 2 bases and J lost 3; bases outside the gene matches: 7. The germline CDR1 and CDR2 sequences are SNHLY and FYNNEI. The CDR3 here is CASSEYGTENNQPQHF. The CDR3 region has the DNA TGTGCCAGCAGTGAATATGGGACAGAAAACAATCAGCCCCAGCATTTT.

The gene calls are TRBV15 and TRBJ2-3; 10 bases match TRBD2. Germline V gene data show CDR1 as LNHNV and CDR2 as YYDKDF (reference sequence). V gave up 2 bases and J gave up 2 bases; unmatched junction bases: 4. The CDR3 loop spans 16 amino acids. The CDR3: CATSRLAGALTDTQYF. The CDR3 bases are TGTGCCACCAGCAGACTAGCGGGGGCCCTCACAGATACGCAGTATTTT.

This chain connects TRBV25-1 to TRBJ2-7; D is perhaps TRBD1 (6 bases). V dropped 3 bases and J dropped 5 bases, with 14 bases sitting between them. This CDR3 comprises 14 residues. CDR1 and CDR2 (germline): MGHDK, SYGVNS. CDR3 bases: TGTGCCAGCAGTGACACAGGGAGTCTGGACGAGCAGTACTTC. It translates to CASSDTGSLDEQYF.

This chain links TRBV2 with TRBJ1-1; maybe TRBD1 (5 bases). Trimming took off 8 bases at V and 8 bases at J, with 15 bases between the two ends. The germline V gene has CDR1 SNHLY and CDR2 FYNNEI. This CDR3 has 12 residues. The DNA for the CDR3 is TGTGCCAGCCGTCAGGGTGTGGTAGAAGCTTTCTTT. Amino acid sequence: CASRQGVVEAFF.

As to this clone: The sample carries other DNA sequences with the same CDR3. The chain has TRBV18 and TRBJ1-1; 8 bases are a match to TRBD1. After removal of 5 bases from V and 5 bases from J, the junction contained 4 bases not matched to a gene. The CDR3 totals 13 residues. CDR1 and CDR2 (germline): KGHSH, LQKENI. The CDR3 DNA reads TGTGCCAGCTCAACAGGGGGACTAACTGAAGCTTTCTTT. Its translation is CASSTGGLTEAFF.

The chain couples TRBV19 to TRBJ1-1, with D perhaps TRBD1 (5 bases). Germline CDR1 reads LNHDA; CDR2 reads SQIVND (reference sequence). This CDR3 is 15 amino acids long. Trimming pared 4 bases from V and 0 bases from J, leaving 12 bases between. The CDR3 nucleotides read TGTGCCAGTAGTAAAGGAGGGGTTATGAACACTGAAGCTTTCTTT. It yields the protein CASSKGGVMNTEAFF. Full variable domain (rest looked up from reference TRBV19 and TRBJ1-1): DGGITQSPKYLFRKEGQNVTLSCEQNLNHDAMYWYRQDPGQGLRLIYYSQIVNDFQKGDIAEGYSVSREKKESFPLTVTSAQKNPTAFYLCASSKGGVMNTEAFFGQGTRLTVV.

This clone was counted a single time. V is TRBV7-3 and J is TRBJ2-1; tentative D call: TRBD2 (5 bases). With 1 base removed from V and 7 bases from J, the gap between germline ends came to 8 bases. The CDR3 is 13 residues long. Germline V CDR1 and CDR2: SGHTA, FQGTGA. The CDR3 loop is CASSLSGWNEQFF. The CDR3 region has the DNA TGTGCCAGCAGCTTAAGCGGGTGGAATGAGCAGTTCTTC.